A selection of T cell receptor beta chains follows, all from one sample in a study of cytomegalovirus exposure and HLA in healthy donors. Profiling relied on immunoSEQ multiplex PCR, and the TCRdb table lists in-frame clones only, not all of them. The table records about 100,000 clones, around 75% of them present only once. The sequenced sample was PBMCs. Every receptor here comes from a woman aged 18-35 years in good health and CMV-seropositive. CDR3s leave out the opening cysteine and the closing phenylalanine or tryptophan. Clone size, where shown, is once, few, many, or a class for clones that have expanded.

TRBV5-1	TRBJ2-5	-	ASSLGLAGGGETQY
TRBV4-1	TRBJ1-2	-	ASSHVGQENYGYT
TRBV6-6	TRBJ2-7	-	ASRAQGTSDEQY
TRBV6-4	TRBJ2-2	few	ASSDSAGTNTGELF
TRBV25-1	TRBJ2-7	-	ASSSGQSPYEQY
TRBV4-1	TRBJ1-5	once	ASSFLPGEPQH
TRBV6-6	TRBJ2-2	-	ASSYGRGNTGELF
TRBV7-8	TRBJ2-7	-	ASSLGLAAYEQY
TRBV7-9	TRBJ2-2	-	ASSLWDRDTGELF
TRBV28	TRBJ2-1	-	ASSSLGQGDEQF
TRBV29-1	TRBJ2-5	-	SVSASAETQY
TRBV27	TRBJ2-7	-	ASSFFATDTSYEQY
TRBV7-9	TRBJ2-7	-	ASSSSLDFYEQY
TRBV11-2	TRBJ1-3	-	ASSTAPIGQGEYTIY
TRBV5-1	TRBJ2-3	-	ASSVGTSGTDTQY
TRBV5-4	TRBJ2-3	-	ASSLARGSKAGGSTDTQY
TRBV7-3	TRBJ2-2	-	ASSFGPNTGELF
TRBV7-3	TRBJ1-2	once	ASSLAQRAGYT
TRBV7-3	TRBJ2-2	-	ASSFWAGQGSGELF
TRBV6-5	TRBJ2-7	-	ASSYVTGQGYEQY
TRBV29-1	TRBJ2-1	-	SVISGGCNEQF
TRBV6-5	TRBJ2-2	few	ASRGLANTGELF
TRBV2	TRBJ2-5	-	ASSDGQEPWGETQY
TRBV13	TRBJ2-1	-	ASSLRWLAGGEQF
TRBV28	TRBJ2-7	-	ASSNRMFQY
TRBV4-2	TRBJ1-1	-	ASSQGAGETEAF
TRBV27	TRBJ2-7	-	ASSPNPRAGREEQY
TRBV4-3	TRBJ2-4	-	ASSQEASGRRDIQY
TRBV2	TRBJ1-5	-	ASRRQGISNQPQH
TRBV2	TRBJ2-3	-	ASSPEGVTDTQY
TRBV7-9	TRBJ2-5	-	ASSLFGLAGRETQY
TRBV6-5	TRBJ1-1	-	ASSYSATENTEAF
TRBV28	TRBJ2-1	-	ASSPGGGRNEQF
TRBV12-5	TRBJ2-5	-	ASGLSLAGVETQY
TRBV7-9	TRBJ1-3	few	ASRVLGQGLANTIY
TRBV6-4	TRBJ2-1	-	ASSDTQGNEQF
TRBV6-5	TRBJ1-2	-	ASSYPGSYGYT
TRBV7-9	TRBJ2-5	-	ASSLTGTGGMKTQY
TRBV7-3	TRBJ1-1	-	ASSLTASREAF
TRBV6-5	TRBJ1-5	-	ASSTQGAQPQH
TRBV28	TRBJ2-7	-	ASSLWGSGRDYEQY
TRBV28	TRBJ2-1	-	ASSISGSTYNEQF
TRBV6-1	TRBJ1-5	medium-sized	ASSVGDTYQPQH
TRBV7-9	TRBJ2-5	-	ASSSPPSGRGETQY
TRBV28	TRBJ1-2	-	ASSLIPTSDRRHYGYT
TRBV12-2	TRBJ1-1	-	ASRPKGQGWTEAF
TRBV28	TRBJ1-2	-	ASSLTAQYGYT